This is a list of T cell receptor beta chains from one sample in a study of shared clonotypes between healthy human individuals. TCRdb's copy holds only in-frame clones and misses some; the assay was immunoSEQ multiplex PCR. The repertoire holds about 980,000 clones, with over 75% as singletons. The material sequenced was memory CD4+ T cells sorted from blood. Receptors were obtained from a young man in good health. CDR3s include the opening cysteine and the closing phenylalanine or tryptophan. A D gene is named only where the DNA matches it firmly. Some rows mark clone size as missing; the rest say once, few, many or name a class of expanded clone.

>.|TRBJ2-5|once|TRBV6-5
TGTGCCAGCAGTTACTCTAATCCGGGAGAAGAGACCCAGTACTTC
CASSYSNPGEETQYF
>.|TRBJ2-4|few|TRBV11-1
TGTGCCAGCAGCCCTTCGGAGGGACTCCGGAAAAACATTCAGTACTTC
CASSPSEGLRKNIQYF
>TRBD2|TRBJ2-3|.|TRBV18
TGTGCCAGCTCGAACCAATTGGGACGTAGTGGCGGGAGAAGCACAGATACGCAGTATTTT
CASSNQLGRSGGRSTDTQYF
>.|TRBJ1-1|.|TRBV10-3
TGTGCCATCAGTGACCTCGGGGGGATGAACACTGAAGCTTTCTTT
CAISDLGGMNTEAFF
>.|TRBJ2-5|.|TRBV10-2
TGCGCCAGCAGTGAGACGACAGGGGATCCGGGGGGTGACCAGTACTTC
CASSETTGDPGGDQYF
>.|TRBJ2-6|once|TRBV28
TGTGCCAGCCTACGGGGTGGCAGGGGCTCTGGGGCCAACGTCCTGACTTTC
CASLRGGRGSGANVLTF
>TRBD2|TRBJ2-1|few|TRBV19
TGTGCCAGTAGTATTGGGTCTAGCGGGAAAGATGAGCAGTTCTTC
CASSIGSSGKDEQFF
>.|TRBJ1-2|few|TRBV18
TGTGCCAGCTCAGCCGGGACGGACTATGGCTACACCTTC
CASSAGTDYGYTF
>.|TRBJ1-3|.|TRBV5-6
TGTGCCAGCAGCTTGGCCGGGAGGGGCTCTGGAAACACCATATATTTT
CASSLAGRGSGNTIYF
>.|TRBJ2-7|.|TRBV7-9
TGTGCCAGCAGCTCGGGTAACGAGCAGTACTTC
CASSSGNEQYF
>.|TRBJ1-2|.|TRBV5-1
TGCGCCAGCAGCGGCACGTCCTATGGCTACACCTTC
CASSGTSYGYTF
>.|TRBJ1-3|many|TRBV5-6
TGTGCCAGCAGCCGCGGAGGAGCCTCTGGAAACACCATATATTTT
CASSRGGASGNTIYF
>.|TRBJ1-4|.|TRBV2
TGTGCCAGCAGGAATGGACAGCGCGCAACTAATGAAAAACTGTTTTTT
CASRNGQRATNEKLFF
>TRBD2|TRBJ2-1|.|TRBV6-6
TGTGCCAGCAGTAAGGGGCTAGCGGGAACGTACAATGAGCAGTTCTTC
CASSKGLAGTYNEQFF
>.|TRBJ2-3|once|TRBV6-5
TGTGCCAGCAGCCAGACCAGGGCAGATACGCAGTATTTT
CASSQTRADTQYF
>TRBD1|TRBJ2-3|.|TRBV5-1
TGCGCCAGCAAGCTTGGAGACACAGGGGGCAGAGATACGCAGTATTTT
CASKLGDTGGRDTQYF
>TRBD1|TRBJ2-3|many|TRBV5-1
TGCGCCAGCAGCACGGGGACAGCCGCTAGCACAGATACGCAGTATTTT
CASSTGTAASTDTQYF
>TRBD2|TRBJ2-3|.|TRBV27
TGTGCCAGCGGGGGTAGCGGGAGCCAGCAGTATTTT
CASGGSGSQQYF
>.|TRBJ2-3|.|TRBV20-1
TGCAGTGCTAGAGGGGATTTTGTGCAGTATTTT
CSARGDFVQYF
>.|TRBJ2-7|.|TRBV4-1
TGCGCCAGCAGCCTCGGACAAAACTCCTACGAGCAGTACTTC
CASSLGQNSYEQYF
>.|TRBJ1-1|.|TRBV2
TGTGCCAGCAGTGGACGGGGGGCATACACTGAAGCTTTCTTT
CASSGRGAYTEAFF
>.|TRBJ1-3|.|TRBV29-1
TGCAGCGTCAAACCTTGGGGGGCGGACACCATATATTTT
CSVKPWGADTIYF
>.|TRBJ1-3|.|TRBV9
TGTGCCAGCAGCCTCCTCGGGGGGGACTCTGGAAACACCATATATTTT
CASSLLGGDSGNTIYF
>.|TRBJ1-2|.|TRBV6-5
TGTGCCAGCCGACCCCCAGGGGATCCCTATGGCTACACCTTC
CASRPPGDPYGYTF
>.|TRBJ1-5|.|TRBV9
TGTGCCAGCAGCGTAGGCGATTCTATAGGCAATCAGCCCCAGCATTTT
CASSVGDSIGNQPQHF
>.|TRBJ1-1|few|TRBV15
TGTGCCACCTCATGGGGCCGGGGGAACACTGAAGCTTTCTTT
CATSWGRGNTEAFF
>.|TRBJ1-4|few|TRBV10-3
TGTGCCATCAGTGTCGGGCAGGGTGGTAACGAAAAACTGTTTTTT
CAISVGQGGNEKLFF
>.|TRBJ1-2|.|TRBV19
TGTGCCAGTAGTCGACAGGATATGTCCTATGGCTACACCTTC
CASSRQDMSYGYTF
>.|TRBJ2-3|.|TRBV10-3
TGTGCCATCAGTGAGTCCGGGACCTCCGATACGCAGTATTTT
CAISESGTSDTQYF
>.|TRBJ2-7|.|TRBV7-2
TGTGCCAGCAGCTTGGGGGGTGGACTAACCTACGAGCAGTACTTC
CASSLGGGLTYEQYF
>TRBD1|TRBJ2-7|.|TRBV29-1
TGCAGCGTCCGGACAGGGGGCTTCTACGAGCAGTACTTC
CSVRTGGFYEQYF
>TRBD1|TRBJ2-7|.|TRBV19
TGTGCCAGTAGCTTGGGGGACAGTCTCTCCTACGAGCAGTACTTC
CASSLGDSLSYEQYF
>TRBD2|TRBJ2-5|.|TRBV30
TGTGCCTGGGAGACTAGCGGGGGGTCAGAGACCCAGTACTTC
CAWETSGGSETQYF
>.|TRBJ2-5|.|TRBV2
TGTGCCAGCAGCCCGGAAGAGACCCAGTACTTC
CASSPEETQYF
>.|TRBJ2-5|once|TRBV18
TGTGCCAGCTCAGCACCAGGGAGGGGGCAAGGAGAGACCCAGTACTTC
CASSAPGRGQGETQYF
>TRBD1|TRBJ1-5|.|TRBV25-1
TGTGCCAGCAGTGGGCGACAGGGTAGCAATCAGCCCCAGCATTTT
CASSGRQGSNQPQHF
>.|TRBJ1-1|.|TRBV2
TGTGCCAGCAGTGAAGCTCAGCGGATTGCTTTCTTT
CASSEAQRIAFF
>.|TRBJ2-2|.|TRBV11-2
TGTGCCAGCAGCTTAGATCGGTCGGGCGGGGAGCTGTTTTTT
CASSLDRSGGELFF
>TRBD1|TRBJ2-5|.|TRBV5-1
TGCGCCAGCAGCGAACGAACAGGGGCTGAGACCCAGTACTTC
CASSERTGAETQYF
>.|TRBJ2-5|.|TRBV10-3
TGTGCCATCAGTGAGTCCCTAACGTGGAGGGCCCAGTACTTC
CAISESLTWRAQYF
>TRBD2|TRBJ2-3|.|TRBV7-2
TGTGCCAGCAGCTTAGCGAAGACTAGCGGGAGTTTTCCAGATACGCAGTATTTT
CASSLAKTSGSFPDTQYF
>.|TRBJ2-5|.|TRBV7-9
TGTGCCAGCAGCTCCGGACAGCCTCAAGAGACCCAGTACTTC
CASSSGQPQETQYF
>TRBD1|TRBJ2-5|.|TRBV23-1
TGCGCCAGCAGTCAATACAGGGGACAAGAGACCCAGTACTTC
CASSQYRGQETQYF
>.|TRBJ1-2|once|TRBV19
TGTGCCAGTAGTATACCCGGACGCCGAGGTGACGGCTACACCTTC
CASSIPGRRGDGYTF
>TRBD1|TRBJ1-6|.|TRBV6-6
TGTGCCATCGCGGGACAGGGGAATTCACCCCTCCACTTT
CAIAGQGNSPLHF
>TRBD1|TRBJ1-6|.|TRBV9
TGTGCCAGCAGCGTAGGACCACAGGGGGGAGGGTCACCCCTCCACTTT
CASSVGPQGGGSPLHF
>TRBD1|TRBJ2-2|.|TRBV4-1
TGCGCCAGCAGCCAAGGGGACAGGGGTACCGGGGAGCTGTTTTTT
CASSQGDRGTGELFF
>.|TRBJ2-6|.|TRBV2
TGTGCCAGCAGGGTCACGGCTGGGGCCAACGTCCTGACTTTC
CASRVTAGANVLTF
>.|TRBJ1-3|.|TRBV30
TGTGCCTGGAGTCTCCGAATGGGCAGTTACTCTGGAAACACCATATATTTT
CAWSLRMGSYSGNTIYF
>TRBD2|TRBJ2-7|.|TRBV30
TGTGCCCGGCAACTAGCGGGGGGCGAGCAGTACTTC
CARQLAGGEQYF
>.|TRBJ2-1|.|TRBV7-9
TGTGCCAGCAGCCCCGGGACTCCGGAAAATGAGCAGTTCTTC
CASSPGTPENEQFF